Listed here are 14 T cell receptor beta chains from one sample, sequenced in a study of identical twins. Each CDR3 protein is one row after TCRdb ran MiXCR on the 5' RACE reads. The table lists nearly 650,000 distinct CDR3 sequences, just over 7% of them singletons, with about 1.6% in the top ten. These data were also reused for a study on yellow fever vaccine responses in identical twins.

Material for sequencing was PBMCs. The receptors were sampled from a woman aged 18 to 35 in good health.

The sample holds many counts of this clonotype. J is TRBJ1-6 and V is TRBV7-9; D unclear. The germline V and J ends were trimmed by 2 bases and 7 bases, with 12 bases remaining between them. This CDR3 is 15 amino acids long. The germline gives CDR1 SEHNR, CDR2 FQNEAQ (reference sequence). The CDR3 nucleotides read TGTGCCAGCAGCTTATCCGAAGAAGGGAATTCACCCCTCCACTTT. Protein: CASSLSEEGNSPLHF. Combining the CDR3 with reference TRBV7-9 and TRBJ1-6 gives the whole variable domain DTGVSQNPRHKITKRGQNVTFRCDPISEHNRLYWYRQTLGQGPEFLTYFQNEAQLEKSRLLSDRFSAERPKGSFSTLEIQRTEQGDSAMYLCASSLSEEGNSPLHFGNGTRLTVT.

This clonotype was detected many times. The rearrangement links TRBV7-8 to TRBJ2-7, with 9 bases matching TRBD1. Germline assignment: CDR1 SGHVS and CDR2 FQNEAQ. CDR3 length: 15 residues. The trim removed 5 bases at V and 0 bases at J, leaving 5 bases unmatched. CDR3 sequence (DNA): TGTGCCAGCAGCCAACAGGGGGCACCCTCCTACGAGCAGTACTTC. It yields the protein CASSQQGAPSYEQYF.

The CDR3 sequence is CASSSGSGSTRTQYF. CDR3 nucleotides: TGTGCCAGCAGCTCTGGCAGCGGTTCCACCAGGACCCAGTACTTC. This chain connects TRBV3-1 to TRBJ2-5, with D possibly being TRBD2 (5 bases). Germline CDR1 reads LGHDT; CDR2 reads YNNKEL (reference sequence). The CDR3 has 15 amino acids. Trimming removed 5 bases from V and 7 bases from J, with 20 bases in between.

This clonotype was detected many times. The chain has TRBV7-9 and TRBJ2-1, with a weak D call TRBD2 (5 bases). CDR1 and CDR2 (germline): SEHNR, FQNEAQ (reference sequence). The CDR3 length is 15 residues. V was pared by 7 bases and J by 5 bases, with 18 bases between. The CDR3 protein is CASNPPGLPNNEQFF. CDR3 in DNA: TGTGCCAGCAACCCCCCGGGATTACCTAACAATGAGCAGTTCTTC.

This chain connects TRBV5-1 to TRBJ2-1; TRBD1 is a possible D gene (6 bases). The V and J ends lost 2 bases and 8 bases respectively, with 26 bases between them. This CDR3 contains 18 residues. Germline loops: CDR1 SGHRS, CDR2 YFSETQ. CDR3 DNA: TGCGCCAGCAGCTTAAGGACAGCATCCTCCGGGCACAACGATGAGCAGTTCTTC. Its translation: CASSLRTASSGHNDEQFF.

The V call is TRBV20-1, the J call TRBJ2-2; 9 bases match TRBD2. The trim removed 3 bases at V and 9 bases at J, leaving 11 bases unmatched. CDR3 length: 15 residues. Germline CDR1 reads DFQATT; CDR2 reads SNEGSKA (reference sequence). This CDR3 reads CSARGGASGDRELFF. The CDR3 nucleotides are TGCAGTGCTAGGGGGGGTGCTAGCGGGGACCGGGAGCTGTTTTTT.

This chain connects TRBV18 to TRBJ1-6; D may be TRBD1 (5 bases). Trimming pared 5 bases from V and 4 bases from J, leaving 12 bases between. CDR3 size: 15 residues. Germline V gene sequence: CDR1 KGHSH, CDR2 LQKENI. The CDR3 protein is CASSSRDSYNSPLHF. DNA for the CDR3: TGTGCCAGCTCATCCCGGGACTCATATAATTCACCCCTCCACTTT. Full variable domain (missing parts from reference TRBV18 and TRBJ1-6): NAGVMQNPRHLVRRRGQEARLRCSPMKGHSHVYWYRQLPEEGLKFMVYLQKENIIDESGMPKERFSAEFPKEGPSILRIQQVVRGDSAAYFCASSSRDSYNSPLHFGNGTRLTVT.

The rearrangement links TRBV10-2 to TRBJ1-6, with D possibly being TRBD1 (5 bases). The CDR3 totals 13 residues. Germline CDR1 and CDR2: WSHSY and SAAADI. The V gene lost 0 bases and the J gene lost 8 bases, with 5 bases spanning the gap. The CDR3 region is CASSESGDSPLHF. As DNA, the CDR3 is TGCGCCAGCAGTGAGTCAGGGGATTCACCCCTCCACTTT.

V usage is TRBV20-1 and J usage is TRBJ2-7; D remains ambiguous. Per the germline V gene, CDR1 is DFQATT and CDR2 is SNEGSKA (reference sequence). Deletions cut 1 base from V and 4 bases from J, with 8 bases between. The CDR3 contains 12 residues. DNA for the CDR3: TGCAGTGCTAGAGGACAAGTATACGAGCAGTACTTC. Its translation: CSARGQVYEQYF.

This clonotype was observed a handful of times. The V gene is TRBV20-1, the J gene TRBJ1-6; 7 nucleotides align to TRBD1. The CDR3 is 16 residues long. V lost 3 bases, J lost 7 bases, and 12 bases stayed unmatched. Germline assignment: CDR1 DFQATT and CDR2 SNEGSKA (reference sequence). CDR3 sequence (DNA): TGCAGTGCTAGTGGAACTACGGACAGGATGAATTCACCCCTCCACTTT. Its translation: CSASGTTDRMNSPLHF.

Many counts were recorded for this clonotype. The rearrangement links TRBV11-2 to TRBJ2-1; possibly TRBD1 for D (5 bases). CDR3 length: 14 residues. V dropped 8 bases and J dropped 4 bases, with 15 bases sitting between them. CDR1 and CDR2 (germline): SGHAT, FQNNGV. CDR3 sequence: CASAVNRGYNEQFF. The CDR3, as DNA: TGTGCCAGCGCCGTCAATAGGGGATACAATGAGCAGTTCTTC.

CDR3 sequence: CASRSLGLAGDEQYF. Written as DNA, the CDR3 is TGTGCCAGCAGGTCATTGGGACTAGCGGGAGACGAGCAGTACTTC. This chain connects TRBV27 to TRBJ2-7, with 14 bases that match TRBD2. Germline V gives CDR1 MNHEY, CDR2 SMNVEV (reference sequence). V shed 6 bases and J 5 bases; nucleotides not matched to a gene: 6. The CDR3 totals 15 residues.

The CDR3 sequence is CASALEGSSYEQYF. The CDR3 DNA sequence: TGTGCCAGCGCTTTGGAGGGAAGCTCCTACGAGCAGTACTTC. This chain links TRBV6-1 with TRBJ2-7, with D maybe TRBD2 (6 bases). The germline V gene has CDR1 MNHNS and CDR2 SASEGT. V was trimmed by 8 bases and J by 0 bases, leaving 14 bases between them. There are 14 residues in the CDR3.

This clonotype appeared many times. The rearrangement joins TRBV7-9 to TRBJ1-2; 9 bases line up with TRBD1. V was pared by 2 bases and J by 8 bases, with 9 bases of the junction left unmatched. Germline CDR1 reads SEHNR; CDR2 reads FQNEAQ (reference sequence). This CDR3 contains 15 residues. Here the CDR3 DNA reads TGTGCCAGCAGCTTAAGGGGGGACAGGGTCTCCGGCTACACCTTC. Translation: CASSLRGDRVSGYTF.